This T cell receptor beta chain is drawn from a study of OX40 agonist ivuxolimab in advanced cancers. Clones were sequenced by immunoSEQ multiplex PCR, and TCRdb holds only the in-frame ones, with some missing. Of fewer than 85,000 clones listed, approximately 90% were seen once; the top ten hold less than 2.5%. This CDR3 comprises 13 residues. Germline assignment: CDR1 MNHEY and CDR2 SVGAGI. V lost 6 bases to trimming and J lost 3 bases, with 9 bases between them. This clone turned up a few times. The V call is TRBV6-5, the J call TRBJ1-5, with D uncertain. The sequence was collected from an adult with an advanced solid tumor such as melanoma, head and neck, liver or kidney cancer. Specimen: CD4+ or CD8+ T cells sorted from blood, collected in a trial of the OX40 agonist ivuxolimab. The CDR3 sequence is CASSPTVNQPQHF. CDR3 DNA: TGTGCCAGCAGCCCCACAGTCAATCAGCCCCAGCATTTT.